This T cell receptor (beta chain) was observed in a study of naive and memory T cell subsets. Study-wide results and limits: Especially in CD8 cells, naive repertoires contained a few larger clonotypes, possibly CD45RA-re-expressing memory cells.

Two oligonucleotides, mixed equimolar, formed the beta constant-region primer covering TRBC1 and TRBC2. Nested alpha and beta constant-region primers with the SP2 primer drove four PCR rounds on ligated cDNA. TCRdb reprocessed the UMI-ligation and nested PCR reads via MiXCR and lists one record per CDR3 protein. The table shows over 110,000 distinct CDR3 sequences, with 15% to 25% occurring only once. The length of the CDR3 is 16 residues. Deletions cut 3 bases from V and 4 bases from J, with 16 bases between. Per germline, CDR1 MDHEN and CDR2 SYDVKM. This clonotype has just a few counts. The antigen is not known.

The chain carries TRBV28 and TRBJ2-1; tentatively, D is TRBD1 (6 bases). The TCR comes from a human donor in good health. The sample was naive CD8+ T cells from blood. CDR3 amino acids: CASSFEGDELYNEQFF. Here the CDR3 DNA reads TGTGCCAGCAGTTTCGAGGGGGACGAGCTTTACAATGAGCAGTTCTTC. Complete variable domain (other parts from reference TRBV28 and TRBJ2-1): DVKVTQSSRYLVKRTGEKVFLECVQDMDHENMFWYRQDPGLGLRLIYFSYDVKMKEKGDIPEGYSVSREKKERFSLILESASTNQTSMYLCASSFEGDELYNEQFFGPGTRLTVL.